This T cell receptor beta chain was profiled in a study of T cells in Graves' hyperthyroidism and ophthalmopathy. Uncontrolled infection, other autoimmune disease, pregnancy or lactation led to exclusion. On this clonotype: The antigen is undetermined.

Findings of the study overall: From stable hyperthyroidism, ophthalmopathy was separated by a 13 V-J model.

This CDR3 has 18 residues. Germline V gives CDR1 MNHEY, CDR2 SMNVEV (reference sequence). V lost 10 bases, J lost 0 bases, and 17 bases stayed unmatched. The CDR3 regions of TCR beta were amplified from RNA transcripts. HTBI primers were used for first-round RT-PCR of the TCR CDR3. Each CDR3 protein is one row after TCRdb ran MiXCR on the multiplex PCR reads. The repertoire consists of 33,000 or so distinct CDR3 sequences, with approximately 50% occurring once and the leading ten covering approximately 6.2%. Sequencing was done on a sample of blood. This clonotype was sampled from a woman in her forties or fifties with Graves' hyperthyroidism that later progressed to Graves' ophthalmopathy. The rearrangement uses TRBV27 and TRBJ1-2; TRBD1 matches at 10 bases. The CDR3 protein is CAISKGRSGTGANYGYTF. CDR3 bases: TGTGCCATCTCTAAGGGAAGATCCGGGACAGGGGCTAACTATGGCTACACCTTC.